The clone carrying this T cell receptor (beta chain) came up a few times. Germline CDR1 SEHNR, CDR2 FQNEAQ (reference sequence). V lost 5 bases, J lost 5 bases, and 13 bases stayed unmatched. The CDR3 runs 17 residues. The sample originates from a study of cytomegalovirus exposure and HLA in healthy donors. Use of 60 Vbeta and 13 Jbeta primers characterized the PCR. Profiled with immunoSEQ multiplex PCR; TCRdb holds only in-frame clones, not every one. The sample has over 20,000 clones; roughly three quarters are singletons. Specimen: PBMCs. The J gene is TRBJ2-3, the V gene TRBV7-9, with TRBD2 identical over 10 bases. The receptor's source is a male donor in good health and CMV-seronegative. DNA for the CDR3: TGTGCCAGCAGCCCAACCACTAGCGGGGTCTTGATAGATACGCAGTATTTT. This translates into CASSPTTSGVLIDTQYF.